This TCR beta chain was retrieved from a study of cytomegalovirus exposure and HLA in healthy donors. The study's findings and limits: Follow-up analysis seemed to connect common viral pathogens with several of the most significant clusters identified.

The sample holds one count of this clone. Its antigen is still unknown. The junction had 3 bases not matched to a gene; V was cut back by 0 bases and J by 3 bases. The CDR3 covers 16 residues. Germline lookup yields CDR1 SGHVS and CDR2 FQNEAQ. 60 Vbeta and 13 Jbeta primers were used in PCR. Here immunoSEQ multiplex PCR was the method, and the copy in TCRdb shows in-frame clones only, minus some. The table lists around 100,000 clones, about 77% of them singletons. This receptor was taken from a male donor in good health and CMV-seropositive. The V gene is TRBV7-8, the J gene TRBJ2-7; TRBD2 aligns across 12 bases. The specimen sequenced was PBMCs. CDR3 coding DNA: TGTGCCAGCAGCTTAGCTTGGACTAGCGGGAACTACGAGCAGTACTTC. Amino acids: CASSLAWTSGNYEQYF.